What follows are 3 T cell receptor beta chains derived from one specimen sequenced in a study of T cells in Graves' hyperthyroidism and ophthalmopathy. RNA transcripts yielded amplified TCR beta CDR3 regions. A first-round RT-PCR of the TCR CDR3 used the HTBI primer set. TCRdb redid the calling of the multiplex PCR reads with MiXCR, one entry per CDR3 protein. Of about 520,000 distinct CDR3 sequences detected, around 24% appear once; the ten largest clones hold around 11%. Material for sequencing was blood. Source of these receptors: a woman aged 25 to 45 with Graves' ophthalmopathy.

This clonotype occurred many times. The V call is TRBV29-1, the J call TRBJ2-4, with no clear D. V was trimmed by 0 bases and J by 5 bases, leaving 14 bases between them. CDR3 length equals 15 residues. Germline V lookup: CDR1 SQVTM, CDR2 ANQGSEA. Here the CDR3 DNA reads TGCAGCGTTGAAGATCCGAAGCTACGGGAAAACATTCAGTACTTC. It codes for CSVEDPKLRENIQYF.

The sample holds a few counts of this clonotype. V and J are TRBV4-2 and TRBJ2-7; tentative D call: TRBD1 (7 bases). Per germline, CDR1 LGHNA and CDR2 YNFKEQ. The CDR3 length is 16 residues. V was pared by 0 bases and J by 1 base, with 13 bases between. CDR3: CASSQDFPGGSYEQYF. The CDR3 nucleotides read TGTGCCAGCAGCCAAGATTTTCCAGGGGGGTCCTACGAGCAGTACTTC.

This clonotype has ten or more counts. The gene calls are TRBV12-3 or TRBV12-4 and TRBJ1-2; D uncertain. The CDR3 is 15 amino acids. The V gene lost 1 base and the J gene lost 2 bases, with 11 bases spanning the gap. The CDR3 DNA follows: TGTGCCAGCAGTTTAGATCCAGGAATAAACTATGGCTACACCTTC. Translated, it gives CASSLDPGINYGYTF.